Listed below are T cell receptor beta chains from one sample, sequenced in a study of cytomegalovirus exposure and HLA in healthy donors. Here immunoSEQ multiplex PCR was the method, and the copy in TCRdb shows in-frame clones only, minus some. The profile shows about 130,000 clones, less than 80% of them singletons. Sequenced: PBMCs. These TCRs come from a man in his forties or fifties in good health and CMV-seronegative. Both conserved end residues are part of each CDR3. The D gene is left open where the match is weak. The size entry is marked missing in some rows and otherwise reads once, few, many or a size class.

TRBJ1-4 | . | TRBD1 | TRBV13 | TGTGCCAGCAGCTCCCGTGGGACAGTTAATGAAAAACTGTTTTTT | CASSSRGTVNEKLFF
TRBJ2-1 | . | . | TRBV9 | TGTGCCAGCAGCGGACCCCCCCGGGGGTACAATGAGCAGTTCTTC | CASSGPPRGYNEQFF
TRBJ2-3 | . | TRBD2 | TRBV7-9 | TGTGCCAGCAGCATCCTAGCGGGGGTAGGAGATACGCAGTATTTT | CASSILAGVGDTQYF
TRBJ1-1 | few | . | TRBV19 | TGTGCCAGTCGTAGCTACAGGGCGCACACTGAAGCTTTCTTT | CASRSYRAHTEAFF
TRBJ1-1 | . | TRBD1 | TRBV25-1 | TGTGCCAGCAGCCTCCCGGGACAGGGGTTCGACACTGAAGCTTTCTTT | CASSLPGQGFDTEAFF
TRBJ1-4 | . | . | TRBV18 | TGTGCCAGCTCACCACCGGGGGGGGCTAATGAAAAACTGTTTTTT | CASSPPGGANEKLFF
TRBJ2-7 | . | TRBD2 | TRBV18 | TGTGCCAGCTCACCGTCGACTAGCGGGGGTCGTTCCAACGAGCAGTACTTC | CASSPSTSGGRSNEQYF
TRBJ1-5 | few | TRBD1 | TRBV5-1 | TGCGCCAGCAGCCCCGCGGGACAGAATCAGCCCCAGCATTTT | CASSPAGQNQPQHF
TRBJ2-2 | . | . | TRBV2 | TGTGCCAGCACCCTAGTCGCCGGGGAGCTGTTTTTT | CASTLVAGELFF
TRBJ2-7 | few | . | TRBV11-2 | TGTGCCAGCAGACCTACTTTCCAGGGGAGCCGCTACGAGCAGTACTTC | CASRPTFQGSRYEQYF
TRBJ2-2 | . | TRBD2 | TRBV19 | TGTGCCAGTAGTATTGGGCTAGCGGGGGGGAACACCGGGGAGCTGTTTTTT | CASSIGLAGGNTGELFF
TRBJ2-5 | . | . | TRBV28 | TGTGCCAGCAGTTTATTGAGCGAAATCCTTCAGGGAGAGACCCAGTACTTC | CASSLLSEILQGETQYF
TRBJ1-1 | . | . | TRBV4-2 | TGTGCCAGCAGCCAAGACCCAGGGGTGAGCACTGAAGCTTTCTTT | CASSQDPGVSTEAFF
TRBJ1-3 | . | TRBD1 | TRBV7-7 | TGTGCCAGCAGCCCAGGGACAGACTCTGGAAACACCATATATTTT | CASSPGTDSGNTIYF
TRBJ2-7 | . | . | TRBV1 | TGCACCAGCAGCCGGCGGGCAGCACCGAACTCCTACGAGCAGTACTTC | CTSSRRAAPNSYEQYF
TRBJ1-4 | many | TRBD1 | TRBV4-2 | TGTGCCAGCAGCTTGACGACAGGGAGTAATGAAAAACTGTTTTTT | CASSLTTGSNEKLFF
TRBJ1-4 | . | . | TRBV4-3 | TGCGCCAGCAGCCAAGTGGCAGCAACTAATGAAAAACTGTTTTTT | CASSQVAATNEKLFF
TRBJ1-1 | . | TRBD1 | TRBV19 | TGTGCCAGTTTGCCGGGACAGCCTTTGAACACTGAAGCTTTCTTT | CASLPGQPLNTEAFF
TRBJ2-7 | . | TRBD1 | TRBV18 | TGTGCCAGCTCACAGGACAGGGGGGGAGCCTACGAGCAGTACTTC | CASSQDRGGAYEQYF
TRBJ2-5 | . | TRBD1 | TRBV2 | TGTGCCAGCAGGCGGGACAGGGGCGTAGAGACCCAGTACTTC | CASRRDRGVETQYF
TRBJ1-5 | . | TRBD1 | TRBV27 | TGTGCCAGTCCTGGTATATCAGGGGGCGACTCGGTCAATCAGCCCCAGCATTTT | CASPGISGGDSVNQPQHF
TRBJ2-2 | . | . | TRBV28 | TGTGCCAGCAGACTTCAGGGGTCTCCCGGGGAGCTGTTTTTT | CASRLQGSPGELFF
TRBJ2-7 | few | TRBD1 | TRBV18 | TGTGCCAGCTCACCCCGGACAGGGACCTACGAGCAGTACTTC | CASSPRTGTYEQYF
TRBJ1-1 | . | . | TRBV6-1 | TGTGCCAGCAGTCGGGGGTTGACTGAAGCTTTCTTT | CASSRGLTEAFF
TRBJ2-2 | few | . | TRBV5-5 | TGTGCCAGCAGCTTGGCACCTAGATCGGACGGGGAGCTGTTTTTT | CASSLAPRSDGELFF
TRBJ2-5 | . | TRBD1 | TRBV29-1 | TGCAGCGTAGGACAGGGGTTAGGGGAGACCCAGTACTTC | CSVGQGLGETQYF
TRBJ1-6 | few | . | TRBV6-5 | TGTGCCAGCACCCCGAGAGCTGCAAATTCACCCCTCCACTTT | CASTPRAANSPLHF
TRBJ1-3 | . | . | TRBV6-6 | TGTGCCAGCAGTTACGTTTCCCCAAACGGTGGAAACACCATATATTTT | CASSYVSPNGGNTIYF
TRBJ2-7 | . | TRBD2 | TRBV14 | TGTGCCAGCAGCCATGGAGGACTAGCGGGGTACTACGAGCAGTACTTC | CASSHGGLAGYYEQYF
TRBJ2-5 | . | TRBD1 | TRBV7-2 | TGTGCCAGCAGCCCACGACAGGGGTGGGAGACCCAGTACTTC | CASSPRQGWETQYF
TRBJ1-6 | few | . | TRBV6-1 | TGTGCCAGCAGTTCAACCGGGACACCCTTCACCCTCCACTTT | CASSSTGTPFTLHF
TRBJ1-2 | . | TRBD1 | TRBV6-1 | TGTGCCAGCAGTGTGGGGGACAGGGTGAACTATGGCTACACCTTC | CASSVGDRVNYGYTF
TRBJ2-2 | . | TRBD1 | TRBV28 | TGTGCCAGCAGTTTACTACAGGGGTCCGGGGAGCTGTTTTTT | CASSLLQGSGELFF
TRBJ1-1 | . | TRBD1 | TRBV30 | TGTGCCTGGAGCCGGGACAGGGGTAGGACTGAAGCTTTCTTT | CAWSRDRGRTEAFF
TRBJ2-7 | . | . | TRBV18 | TGTGCCAGCTCACCACCGGGGCAGGGATGGTACGAGCAGTACTTC | CASSPPGQGWYEQYF
TRBJ2-7 | . | TRBD1 | TRBV6-1 | TGTGCCAGCAGTGAGCTACCGTGGGGGACAGACGGCGAGCAGTACTTC | CASSELPWGTDGEQYF
TRBJ1-3 | . | TRBD1 | TRBV5-1 | TGCGCCAGCAGCTTGGCCGGGACAGTTGGAAACACCATATATTTT | CASSLAGTVGNTIYF
TRBJ1-4 | . | . | TRBV5-8 | TGTGCCAGCAGCTTGTACGGGGAGACAGGCCTGAAACTGTTTTTT | CASSLYGETGLKLFF
TRBJ1-2 | . | . | TRBV18 | TGTGCCAGCTCACCCCGGGAAGTAGATAGCTACACCTTC | CASSPREVDSYTF
TRBJ2-2 | . | . | TRBV4-1 | TGCGCCAGCAGCCAAGAACTGCCCGGCGGGGAGCTGTTTTTT | CASSQELPGGELFF
TRBJ2-2 | . | . | TRBV6-1 | TGTGCCAGCGCCGGCACCGGGGAGCTGTTTTTT | CASAGTGELFF
TRBJ1-4 | . | TRBD1 | TRBV9 | TGTGCCAGCAGCCAAGACAGGGGTAGTGAAAAACTGTTTTTT | CASSQDRGSEKLFF
TRBJ1-2 | . | . | TRBV5-6 | TGTGCCAGCAGCTCCACGGGACACCTTAACTATGGCTACACCTTC | CASSSTGHLNYGYTF
TRBJ2-3 | . | . | TRBV5-1 | TGCGCCAGCAGCAGGGGGGACAGCGCGCCGCGGGCAGATACGCAGTATTTT | CASSRGDSAPRADTQYF
TRBJ2-3 | . | TRBD2 | TRBV5-4 | TGTGCCAGCAGCTTGGGACCTAGCGGGGCGAACACAGATACGCAGTATTTT | CASSLGPSGANTDTQYF
TRBJ2-3 | . | . | TRBV5-1 | TGCGCCAGCAGGGAGAGGAGCACAGATACGCAGTATTTT | CASRERSTDTQYF
TRBJ1-6 | . | . | TRBV7-9 | TGTTCCAGCAGCCAAGTGACTAATGGGCCACCCCTCCACTTT | CSSSQVTNGPPLHF
TRBJ1-5 | few | . | TRBV28 | TGTGCCAGTCCCACGGGGGATCAGCCCCAGCATTTT | CASPTGDQPQHF
TRBJ1-1 | . | TRBD1 | TRBV5-1 | TGCGCCAGCAGCCCAAGGACAGGGAGGGACACTGAAGCTTTCTTT | CASSPRTGRDTEAFF
TRBJ1-4 | . | . | TRBV11-2 | TGTGCCAGCAGCTTAGTATCCCCCTTTGAAAAACTGTTTTTT | CASSLVSPFEKLFF